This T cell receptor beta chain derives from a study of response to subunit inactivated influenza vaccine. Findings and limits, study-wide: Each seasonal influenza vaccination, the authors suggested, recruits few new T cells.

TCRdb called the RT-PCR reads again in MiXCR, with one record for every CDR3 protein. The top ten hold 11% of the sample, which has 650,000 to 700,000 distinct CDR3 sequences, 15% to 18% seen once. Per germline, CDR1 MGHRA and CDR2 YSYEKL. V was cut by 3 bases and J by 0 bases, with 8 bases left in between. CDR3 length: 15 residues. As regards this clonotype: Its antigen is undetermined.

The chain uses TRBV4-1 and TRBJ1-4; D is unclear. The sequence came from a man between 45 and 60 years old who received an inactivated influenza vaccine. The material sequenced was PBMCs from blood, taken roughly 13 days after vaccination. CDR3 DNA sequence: TGCGCCAGCAGCCAGCAGACACCAACTAATGAAAAACTGTTTTTT. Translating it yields CASSQQTPTNEKLFF.